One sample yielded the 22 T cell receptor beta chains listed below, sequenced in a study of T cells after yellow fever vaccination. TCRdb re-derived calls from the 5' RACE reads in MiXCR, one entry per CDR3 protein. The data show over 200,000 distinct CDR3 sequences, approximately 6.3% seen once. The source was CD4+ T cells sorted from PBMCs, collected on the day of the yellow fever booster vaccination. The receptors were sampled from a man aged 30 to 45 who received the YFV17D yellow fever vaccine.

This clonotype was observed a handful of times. In nucleotides, the CDR3 is TGCGCCAGCAGCCACACGTTGGGCTCCATGGCCCGAAATACGCAGTATTTT. The encoded protein is CASSHTLGSMARNTQYF. This sequence joins TRBV4-3 and TRBJ2-3; D is unresolved. CDR3 length equals 17 residues. Germline V CDR1 and CDR2: LGHNA, YSLEER. The V end was cut by 3 bases, the J end by 7 bases, with 23 bases between.

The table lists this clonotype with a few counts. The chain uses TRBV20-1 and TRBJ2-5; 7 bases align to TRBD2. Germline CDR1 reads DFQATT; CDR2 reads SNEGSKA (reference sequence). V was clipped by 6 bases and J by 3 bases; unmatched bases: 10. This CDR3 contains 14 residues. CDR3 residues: CSAPIGTIKETQYF. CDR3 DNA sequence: TGCAGTGCCCCGATTGGGACTATAAAAGAGACCCAGTACTTC.

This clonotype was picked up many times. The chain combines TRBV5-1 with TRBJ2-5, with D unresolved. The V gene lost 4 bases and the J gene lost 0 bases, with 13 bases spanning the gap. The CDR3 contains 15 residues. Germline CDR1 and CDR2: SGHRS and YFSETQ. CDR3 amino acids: CASSPLGGYQETQYF. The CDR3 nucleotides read TGCGCCAGCAGCCCCTTGGGCGGTTACCAAGAGACCCAGTACTTC.

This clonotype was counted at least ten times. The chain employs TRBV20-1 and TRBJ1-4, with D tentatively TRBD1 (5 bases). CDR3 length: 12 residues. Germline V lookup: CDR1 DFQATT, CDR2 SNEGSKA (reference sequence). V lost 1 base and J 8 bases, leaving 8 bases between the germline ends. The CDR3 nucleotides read TGCAGTGCTAGAGGCGGGGGGGAAAAACTGTTTTTT. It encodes CSARGGGEKLFF.

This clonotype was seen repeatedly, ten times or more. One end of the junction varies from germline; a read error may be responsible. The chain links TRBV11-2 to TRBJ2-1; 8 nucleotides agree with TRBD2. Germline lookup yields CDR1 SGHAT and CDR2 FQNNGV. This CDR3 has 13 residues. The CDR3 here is CASSLAQSGRKIF. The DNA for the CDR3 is TGTGCCAGCAGCTTAGCACAGAGCGGGAGAAAAATCTTC.

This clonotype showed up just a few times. The CDR3 region has the DNA TGTGCCAGCAGTGAAGGTAGCGGGAGGCCTTTGGGAGAGACCCAGTACTTC. Protein: CASSEGSGRPLGETQYF. The chain is built from TRBV6-1 and TRBJ2-5, with 10 bases identical to TRBD2. V lost 1 base and J lost 4; bases outside the gene matches: 9. Germline loops: CDR1 MNHNS, CDR2 SASEGT. The CDR3 sequence is 17 residues long.

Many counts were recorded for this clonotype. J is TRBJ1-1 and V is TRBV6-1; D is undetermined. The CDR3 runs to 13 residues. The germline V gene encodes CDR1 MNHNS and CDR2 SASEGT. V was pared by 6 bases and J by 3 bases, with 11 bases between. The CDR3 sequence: CASRPVRDTEAFF. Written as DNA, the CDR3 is TGTGCCAGCAGGCCCGTAAGGGACACTGAAGCTTTCTTT.

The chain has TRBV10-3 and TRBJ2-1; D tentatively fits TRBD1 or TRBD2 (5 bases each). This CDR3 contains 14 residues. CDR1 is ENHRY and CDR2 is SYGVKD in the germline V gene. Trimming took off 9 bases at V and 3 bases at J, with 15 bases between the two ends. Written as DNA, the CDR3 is TGTGCCATGGGGGTCAGCGGCAGCTACAATGAGCAGTTCTTC. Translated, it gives CAMGVSGSYNEQFF.

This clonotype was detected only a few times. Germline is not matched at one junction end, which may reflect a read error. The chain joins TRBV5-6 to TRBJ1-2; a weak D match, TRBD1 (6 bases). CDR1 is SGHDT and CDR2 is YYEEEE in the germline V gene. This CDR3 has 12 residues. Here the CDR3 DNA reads TGTGCCAGCAGCTTAGAGGAGGGGGGCTGCACCTTC. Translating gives CASSLEEGGCTF.

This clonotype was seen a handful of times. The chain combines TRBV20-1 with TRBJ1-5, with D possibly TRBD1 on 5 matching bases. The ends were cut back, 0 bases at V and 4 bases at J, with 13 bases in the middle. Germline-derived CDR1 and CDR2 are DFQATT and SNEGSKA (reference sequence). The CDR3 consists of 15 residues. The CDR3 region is CSARDPGLLNQPQHF. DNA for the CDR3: TGCAGTGCTAGAGACCCGGGACTCCTGAATCAGCCCCAGCATTTT.

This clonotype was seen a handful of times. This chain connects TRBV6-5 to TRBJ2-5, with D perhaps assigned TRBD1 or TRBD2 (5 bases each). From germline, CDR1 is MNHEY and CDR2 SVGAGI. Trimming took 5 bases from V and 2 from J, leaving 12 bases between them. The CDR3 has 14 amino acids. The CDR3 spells CASSNGAVQETQYF. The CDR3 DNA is TGTGCCAGCAGTAACGGGGCGGTACAAGAGACCCAGTACTTC.

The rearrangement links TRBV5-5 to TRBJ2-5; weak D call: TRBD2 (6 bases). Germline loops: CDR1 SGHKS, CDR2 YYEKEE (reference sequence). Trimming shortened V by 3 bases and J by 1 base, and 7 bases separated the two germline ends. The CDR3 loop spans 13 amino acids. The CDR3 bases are TGTGCCAGCAGCTGGGGACTCCAAGAGACCCAGTACTTC. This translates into CASSWGLQETQYF.

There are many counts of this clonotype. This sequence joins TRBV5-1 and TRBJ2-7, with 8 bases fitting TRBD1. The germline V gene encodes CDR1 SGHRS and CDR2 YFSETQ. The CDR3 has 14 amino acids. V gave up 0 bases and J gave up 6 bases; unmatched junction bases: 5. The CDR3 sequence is CASSLAQGALEQYF. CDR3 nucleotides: TGCGCCAGCAGCTTGGCCCAGGGGGCTCTCGAGCAGTACTTC.

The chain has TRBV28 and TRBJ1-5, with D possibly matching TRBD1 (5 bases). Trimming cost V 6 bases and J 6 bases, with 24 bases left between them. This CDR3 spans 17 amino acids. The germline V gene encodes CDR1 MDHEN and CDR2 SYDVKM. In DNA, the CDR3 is TGTGCCAGCAGCTACTACTGGGATGGGGCAGGGTCTCAGCCCCAGCATTTT. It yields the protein CASSYYWDGAGSQPQHF.

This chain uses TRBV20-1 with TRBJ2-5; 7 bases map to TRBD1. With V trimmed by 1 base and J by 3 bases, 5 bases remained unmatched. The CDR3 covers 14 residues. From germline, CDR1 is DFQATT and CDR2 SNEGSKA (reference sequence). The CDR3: CSARVRDRKETQYF. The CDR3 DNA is TGCAGTGCTAGAGTCCGGGACAGAAAAGAGACCCAGTACTTC.

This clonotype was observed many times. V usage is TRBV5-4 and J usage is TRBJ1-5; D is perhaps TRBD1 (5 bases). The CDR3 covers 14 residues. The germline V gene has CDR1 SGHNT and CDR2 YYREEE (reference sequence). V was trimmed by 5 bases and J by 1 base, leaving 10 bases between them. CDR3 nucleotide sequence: TGTGCCAGCAGTTTTCAGGGAAGCAATCAGCCCCAGCATTTT. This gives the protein CASSFQGSNQPQHF.

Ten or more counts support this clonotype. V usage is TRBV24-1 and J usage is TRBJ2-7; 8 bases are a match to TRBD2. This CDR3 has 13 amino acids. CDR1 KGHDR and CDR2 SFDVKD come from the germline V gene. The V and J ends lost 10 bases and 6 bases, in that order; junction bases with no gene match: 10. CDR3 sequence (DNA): TGTGCCACTCGACACCGGGAGGGCCCCGAGCAGTACTTC. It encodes CATRHREGPEQYF.

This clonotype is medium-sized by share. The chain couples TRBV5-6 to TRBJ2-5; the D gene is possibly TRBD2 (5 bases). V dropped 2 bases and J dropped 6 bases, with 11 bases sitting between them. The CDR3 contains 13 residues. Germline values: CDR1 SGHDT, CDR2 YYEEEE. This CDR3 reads CASSFGGQKTQYF. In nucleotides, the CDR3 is TGTGCCAGCAGCTTTGGCGGGCAAAAGACCCAGTACTTC.

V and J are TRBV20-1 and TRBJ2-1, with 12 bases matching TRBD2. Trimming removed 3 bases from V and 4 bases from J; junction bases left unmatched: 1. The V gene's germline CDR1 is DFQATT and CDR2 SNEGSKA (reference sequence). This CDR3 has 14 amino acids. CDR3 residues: CSASLAGGYNEQFF. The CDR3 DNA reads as TGCAGTGCTAGTCTAGCGGGAGGGTACAATGAGCAGTTCTTC.

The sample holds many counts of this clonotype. CDR3 in DNA: TGTGCCAGCAGCTTAGGTTGGTACGAGCAGTACTTC. Translated: CASSLGWYEQYF. This chain uses TRBV7-6 with TRBJ2-7; D gene uncertain. Germline V gives CDR1 SGHVS, CDR2 FNYEAQ. This CDR3 spans 12 amino acids. Trimming left V 1 base short and J 4 bases short, with 5 bases between. Full variable domain (rest looked up from reference TRBV7-6 and TRBJ2-7): GAGVSQSPRYKVTKRGQDVALRCDPISGHVSLYWYRQALGQGPEFLTYFNYEAQQDKSGLPNDRFSAERPEGSISTLTIQRTEQRDSAMYRCASSLGWYEQYFGPGTRLTVT.

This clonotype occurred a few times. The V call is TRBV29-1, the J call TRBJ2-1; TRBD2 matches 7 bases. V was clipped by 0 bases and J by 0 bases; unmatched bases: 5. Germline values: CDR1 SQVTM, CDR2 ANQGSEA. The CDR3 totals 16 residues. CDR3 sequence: CSVEEGRAHSYNEQFF. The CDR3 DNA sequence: TGCAGCGTTGAAGAGGGGAGGGCTCACTCCTACAATGAGCAGTTCTTC.

The CDR3 DNA reads TGTGCCAGTAGTATAAACTTCGAGCAGTTCTTC. Amino acid sequence: CASSINFEQFF. The rearrangement uses TRBV19 and TRBJ2-1; D remains ambiguous. V shed 2 bases and J shed 10 bases, with 6 bases lying between them. This CDR3 has 11 residues. Germline V gives CDR1 LNHDA, CDR2 SQIVND (reference sequence).